The 13 T cell receptor beta chains listed next were all sequenced from one sample in a study of blood T cell repertoires in COVID-19. Assay used: immunoSEQ multiplex PCR; TCRdb lists only in-frame clones, some missing. The sample lists 100,000 or so clones, about 89% seen once, with 2.1% in the top ten. Sequencing was performed on peripheral blood. The source of these receptors is a man between 50 and 59 years old with active COVID-19.

This rearrangement joins TRBV24-1 to TRBJ2-1; TRBD1 aligns across 7 bases. This CDR3 comprises 15 residues. J was trimmed by 9 bases and V by 3 bases; bases with no gene match: 10. Germline V gene lookup returns CDR1 KGHDR and CDR2 SFDVKD. For the CDR3, the DNA is TGTGCCACCAGTGATCCTAAAACAGGGGAATCTGAGCAGTTCTTC. Amino acids: CATSDPKTGESEQFF.

This chain uses TRBV4-2 with TRBJ1-4; D ambiguous. This CDR3 is 15 amino acids long. The ends were cut back, 0 bases at V and 11 bases at J, with 16 bases in the middle. Germline V gene lookup returns CDR1 LGHNA and CDR2 YNFKEQ. Here the CDR3 DNA reads TGTGCCAGCAGCCAAGAAAACACTATCCCTCAGAAACTGTTTTTT. Translation: CASSQENTIPQKLFF.

The J gene is TRBJ1-1, the V gene TRBV25-1; TRBD1 is a possible D gene (6 bases). The length of the CDR3 is 16 residues. V was cut by 1 base and J by 0 bases, with 12 bases left in between. Germline values: CDR1 MGHDK, CDR2 SYGVNS. The CDR3 reads CASSESGGRMNTEAFF. In nucleotides, the CDR3 is TGTGCCAGCAGTGAATCCGGGGGGCGAATGAACACTGAAGCTTTCTTT.

The rearrangement links TRBV11-2 to TRBJ2-2; no clear D gene. The V gene's germline CDR1 is SGHAT and CDR2 FQNNGV. Trimming took 3 bases from V and 2 from J, leaving 7 bases between them. The CDR3 is 14 amino acids. This CDR3 is CASSFRFNTGELFF. The CDR3 coding sequence is TGTGCCAGCAGCTTCCGGTTTAACACCGGGGAGCTGTTTTTT.

The rearrangement joins TRBV7-9 to TRBJ1-1; the match to TRBD1 covers 8 bases. V was pared by 7 bases and J by 7 bases, with 5 bases of the junction left unmatched. Germline values: CDR1 SEHNR, CDR2 FQNEAQ (reference sequence). CDR3 length equals 12 residues. This CDR3 is CASTLTGVEAFF. DNA of the CDR3: TGTGCCAGCACCTTGACAGGGGTTGAAGCTTTCTTT.

The V and J genes are TRBV7-7 and TRBJ2-2; tentative D call: TRBD2 (5 bases). The germline V gene has CDR1 SSHAT and CDR2 FNYEAQ (reference sequence). With 3 bases removed from V and 6 bases from J, the gap between germline ends came to 11 bases. This CDR3 contains 14 residues. In nucleotides, the CDR3 is TGTGCCAGCAGCTTGCAGCCCGGGGCCGGGGAGCTGTTTTTT. Protein product: CASSLQPGAGELFF.

V usage is TRBV11-2 and J usage is TRBJ2-1; weak D call: TRBD2 (6 bases). The germline V gene has CDR1 SGHAT and CDR2 FQNNGV. The germline V and J ends were trimmed by 1 base and 6 bases, with 10 bases remaining between them. The CDR3 consists of 14 residues. This CDR3 reads CASSLGGLSNEQFF. CDR3 sequence (DNA): TGTGCCAGCAGCTTAGGGGGACTGAGCAATGAGCAGTTCTTC. The whole variable domain, filled in from reference TRBV11-2 and TRBJ2-1, reads EAGVAQSPRYKIIEKRQSVAFWCNPISGHATLYWYQQILGQGPKLLIQFQNNGVVDDSQLPKDRFSAERLKGVDSTLKIQPAKLEDSAVYLCASSLGGLSNEQFFGPGTRLTVL.

In its sample, this clone was seen once. V and J are TRBV6-5 and TRBJ1-5; 7 nucleotides match TRBD1. J was trimmed by 8 bases and V by 5 bases; bases with no gene match: 6. The CDR3 runs 13 residues. The V gene's germline CDR1 is MNHEY and CDR2 SVGAGI. As DNA, the CDR3 is TGTGCCAGCAGTAACGACAGGGTCGAGCCCCAGCATTTT. This translates into CASSNDRVEPQHF.

The V and J genes are TRBV5-6 and TRBJ2-2, with a tentative D call TRBD1 (5 bases). Germline CDR1 is SGHDT and CDR2 is YYEEEE. V lost 0 bases and J lost 5, with 11 bases in between. There are 15 residues in the CDR3. CDR3 region: CASSLVQGRTGELFF. As DNA, the CDR3 is TGTGCCAGCAGCTTGGTTCAGGGTCGGACCGGGGAGCTGTTTTTT.

The V gene is TRBV18, the J gene TRBJ2-1, with a possible D match to TRBD1 (6 bases). The V and J ends lost 2 bases and 3 bases respectively, with 14 bases between them. CDR1 and CDR2 (germline): KGHSH, LQKENI. CDR3 length equals 16 residues. CDR3 region: CASSPFTGFVYNEQFF. The CDR3 DNA sequence: TGTGCCAGCTCACCATTCACAGGGTTTGTCTACAATGAGCAGTTCTTC. Combining the CDR3 with reference TRBV18 and TRBJ2-1 gives the whole variable domain NAGVMQNPRHLVRRRGQEARLRCSPMKGHSHVYWYRQLPEEGLKFMVYLQKENIIDESGMPKERFSAEFPKEGPSILRIQQVVRGDSAAYFCASSPFTGFVYNEQFFGPGTRLTVL.

Remarks on this clone: A read error may account for a junction end that differs from germline. The rearrangement uses TRBV19 and TRBJ1-3; the match to TRBD1 covers 8 bases. The CDR3 is 15 amino acids. CDR1 and CDR2 (germline): LNHDA, SQIVND (reference sequence). The CDR3, as DNA: TGTGCCAATAGTATCCCACGGACAGGGGGAAACACCATATATTTT. This sequence encodes CANSIPRTGGNTIYF.

The chain has TRBV30 and TRBJ2-7; D ambiguous. The CDR3 contains 13 residues. Trimming removed 0 bases at V and 5 bases at J, with 11 bases between. Looked up from germline, CDR1 is GTSNPN and CDR2 is SVGIG (reference sequence). The CDR3 DNA is TGTGCCTGGAGTGTAACTTTTGCTGACGAGCAGTACGTC. Protein sequence: CAWSVTFADEQYV.

This chain joins TRBV29-1 and TRBJ1-3, with D unclear. CDR3 length: 14 amino acids. Germline V gene data show CDR1 as SQVTM and CDR2 as ANQGSEA. V lost 7 bases and J lost 0, with 13 bases in between. In DNA form, the CDR3 reads TGCAGCGCCTCCGTCCGGGGCTCTGGAAACACCATATATTTT. Translating it yields CSASVRGSGNTIYF.